The next 28 T cell receptor beta chains were all read from a single sample in a study of cytomegalovirus exposure and HLA in healthy donors. PCR amplification relied on 60 Vbeta primers (plus 13 Jbeta primers). The table came from immunoSEQ multiplex PCR; TCRdb's copy has only in-frame clones and leaves some out. The sample has about 190,000 clones; around three quarters are singletons. Sequencing input: PBMCs. These receptors came from a boy aged 5-17 years in good health and CMV-seronegative.

The V and J genes are TRBV19 and TRBJ1-2, with a tentative D call TRBD1 (5 bases). This CDR3 has 13 residues. Germline CDR1 reads LNHDA; CDR2 reads SQIVND (reference sequence). V lost 6 bases, J lost 4 bases, and 12 bases lay in between. CDR3 loop: CASRHDRIYGYTF. The CDR3 bases are TGTGCCAGTAGGCACGACAGAATCTATGGCTACACCTTC.

The chain carries TRBV6-1 and TRBJ1-1; D not resolved. This CDR3 has 13 amino acids. From germline, CDR1 is MNHNS and CDR2 SASEGT. With 7 bases removed from V and 0 bases from J, the gap between germline ends came to 9 bases. DNA of the CDR3: TGTGCCAGCAAGCGATCTCTGAACACTGAAGCTTTCTTT. It codes for CASKRSLNTEAFF.

This chain links TRBV27 with TRBJ1-1, with 7 bases aligning to TRBD1. This CDR3 contains 14 residues. Germline V gene lookup returns CDR1 MNHEY and CDR2 SMNVEV (reference sequence). V lost 3 bases, J lost 1 base, and 2 bases stayed unmatched. The CDR3 DNA is TGTGCCAGCAGTTTCCGGGACAGGAACACTGAAGCTTTCTTT. Its protein product is CASSFRDRNTEAFF.

The chain uses TRBV29-1 and TRBJ2-5, with 11 positions matching TRBD2. V shed 5 bases, J shed 4 bases, and the junction held 6 bases outside the gene matches. Germline values: CDR1 SQVTM, CDR2 ANQGSEA. The CDR3 contains 14 residues. CDR3 bases: TGCAGCGTTATAGCGGGGGGGGGTGGAGAGACCCAGTACTTC. It translates to CSVIAGGGGETQYF.

The chain joins TRBV27 to TRBJ1-1; D might be TRBD1 (5 bases). V lost 2 bases and J 4 bases, leaving 11 bases between the germline ends. Germline CDR1 reads MNHEY; CDR2 reads SMNVEV (reference sequence). The CDR3 spans 14 residues. The CDR3, as DNA: TGTGCCAGCAGTTTAAAGGGGTCGCGCACTGAAGCTTTCTTT. It translates to CASSLKGSRTEAFF.

This chain connects TRBV11-2 to TRBJ1-2; D remains ambiguous. This CDR3 is 13 amino acids long. Trimming removed 1 base from V and 4 bases from J, with 7 bases in between. The germline V gene has CDR1 SGHAT and CDR2 FQNNGV. The CDR3 sequence is CASSLGTFYGYTF. The CDR3 region has the DNA TGTGCCAGCAGCTTAGGGACTTTCTATGGCTACACCTTC.

This chain connects TRBV5-1 to TRBJ1-1; a weak D match, TRBD1 (6 bases). V gave up 4 bases and J gave up 6 bases, with 13 bases separating them. The length of the CDR3 is 13 residues. Germline loops: CDR1 SGHRS, CDR2 YFSETQ. DNA for the CDR3: TGCGCCAGCAGCAGTGGACAGCTCGCTGAAGCTTTCTTT. Its translation is CASSSGQLAEAFF.

V gene TRBV9 combines with J gene TRBJ2-1; 11 positions agree with TRBD2. CDR1 SGDLS and CDR2 YYNGEE come from the germline V gene. This CDR3 is built from 16 residues. The J segment lost 3 bases and the V segment lost 3 bases, leaving 5 bases of the junction unmatched. Written as DNA, the CDR3 is TGTGCCAGCAGCGGTAGCGGGACTAGCGGCTACAATGAGCAGTTCTTC. As protein: CASSGSGTSGYNEQFF.

V and J are TRBV29-1 and TRBJ1-2; TRBD1 aligns across 7 bases. The CDR3 sequence is 16 residues long. The ends lost 6 bases at V and 4 bases at J; junction bases unmatched: 17. CDR1 and CDR2 from the germline V gene are SQVTM and ANQGSEA. CDR3 region: CSVTSERDSLGYGYTF. CDR3 coding DNA: TGCAGCGTCACCTCAGAGAGGGACAGTCTTGGCTATGGCTACACCTTC. Looking up the rest from reference TRBV29-1 and TRBJ1-2 gives the full variable domain: SAVISQKPSRDICQRGTSLTIQCQVDSQVTMMFWYRQQPGQSLTLIATANQGSEATYESGFVIDKFPISRPNLTFSTLTVSNMSPEDSSIYLCSVTSERDSLGYGYTFGSGTRLTVV.

A few counts support this clone. The chain uses TRBV29-1 and TRBJ2-2; TRBD2 aligns across 7 bases. V was pared by 3 bases and J by 3 bases, with 1 base of the junction left unmatched. CDR3 length: 13 residues. Per the germline V gene, CDR1 is SQVTM and CDR2 is ANQGSEA. As DNA, the CDR3 is TGCAGCGTTGACCTAGCGGACACCGGGGAGCTGTTTTTT. Its protein product is CSVDLADTGELFF.

The V call is TRBV9, the J call TRBJ2-2; D not certain. V was cut by 3 bases and J by 1 base, with 13 bases left in between. The germline CDR1 and CDR2 sequences are SGDLS and YYNGEE. CDR3 size: 16 residues. The CDR3 DNA reads as TGTGCCAGCAGCGCGTTCCAGGTTGTGAACACCGGGGAGCTGTTTTTT. It encodes CASSAFQVVNTGELFF.

The chain carries TRBV7-8 and TRBJ1-1, with D tentatively TRBD1 (5 bases). Germline CDR1 reads SGHVS; CDR2 reads FQNEAQ. V gave up 1 base and J gave up 1 base, with 7 bases separating them. The CDR3 contains 14 residues. CDR3 in amino acids: CASSLDGGNTEAFF. The DNA for the CDR3 is TGTGCCAGCAGCTTAGACGGGGGGAACACTGAAGCTTTCTTT.

CDR3 DNA: TGTGCCAGCAGCAAGGACAGGTCGGGAAACACCATATATTTT. It is translated as CASSKDRSGNTIYF. The chain couples TRBV11-3 to TRBJ1-3, with 7 bases fitting TRBD1. CDR1 and CDR2 from the germline V gene are SGHNT and YENEEA. This CDR3 contains 14 residues. J was trimmed by 4 bases and V by 5 bases; bases with no gene match: 5.

The chain employs TRBV19 and TRBJ1-2, with 8 bases identical to TRBD1. This CDR3 is 15 amino acids long. J lost 5 bases, V lost 5 bases, and 10 bases had no gene match. CDR1 and CDR2 from the germline V gene are LNHDA and SQIVND (reference sequence). CDR3 loop: CASSSNTDRGYGYTF. Written as DNA, the CDR3 is TGTGCCAGTAGTTCAAATACCGACAGGGGATATGGCTACACCTTC.

The rearrangement uses TRBV7-2 and TRBJ1-1; no definite D call. CDR3 length: 15 residues. V shed 5 bases and J shed 0 bases, with 13 bases lying between them. Germline V gene data show CDR1 as SGHTA and CDR2 as FQGNSA. CDR3 nucleotides: TGTGCCAGCAGCGCCAGGACTTTTATGAACACTGAAGCTTTCTTT. The encoded protein is CASSARTFMNTEAFF.

The rearrangement uses TRBV9 and TRBJ2-1, with D possibly TRBD2 on 5 matching bases. The CDR3 extends over 13 amino acids. The germline V gene encodes CDR1 SGDLS and CDR2 YYNGEE. The V and J ends lost 0 bases and 5 bases respectively, with 6 bases between them. CDR3 sequence (DNA): TGTGCCAGCAGCGTAGCGGGGAACAATGAGCAGTTCTTC. It specifies CASSVAGNNEQFF.

This clone has only a few counts. The V call is TRBV7-2, the J call TRBJ2-7, with a possible D match to TRBD2 (5 bases). The germline V and J ends were trimmed by 3 bases and 4 bases, with 13 bases remaining between them. The CDR3 is 14 amino acids. In germline, CDR1 is SGHTA, CDR2 FQGNSA. The CDR3 sequence: CASSFIRELYEQYF. For the CDR3, the DNA is TGTGCCAGCAGCTTTATACGGGAACTATACGAGCAGTACTTC.

The chain links TRBV9 to TRBJ2-2; weak D call: TRBD1 (6 bases). Germline V gives CDR1 SGDLS, CDR2 YYNGEE. The V end was cut by 2 bases, the J end by 0 bases, with 8 bases between. CDR3 length: 15 residues. The CDR3 region has the DNA TGTGCCAGCAGCGTTAGGGACACGAACACCGGGGAGCTGTTTTTT. This gives the protein CASSVRDTNTGELFF.

The chain combines TRBV10-3 with TRBJ1-3; 8 positions match TRBD1. The CDR3 totals 16 residues. V trimming: 7 bases; J trimming: 2 bases; junction bases outside the gene matches: 10. From germline, CDR1 is ENHRY and CDR2 SYGVKD. DNA of the CDR3: TGTGCCATCACCGAGGGGCAGGGGGCAGCTGGAAACACCATATATTTT. Its protein product is CAITEGQGAAGNTIYF.

The chain carries TRBV11-3 and TRBJ2-2; 7 nucleotides line up with TRBD1. CDR1 is SGHNT and CDR2 is YENEEA in the germline V gene. The CDR3 runs to 13 residues. J gave up 10 bases and V 5 bases, and 7 bases lay outside the gene matches. As DNA, the CDR3 is TGTGCCAGCAGCCCGAATACAGGGGTGGAGCTGTTTTTT. Protein: CASSPNTGVELFF.

This clone was detected only a few times. The J gene is TRBJ2-1, the V gene TRBV29-1, with D possibly being TRBD1 (6 bases). Trimming pared 7 bases from V and 15 bases from J, leaving 19 bases between. The CDR3 has 11 residues. Germline-derived CDR1 and CDR2 are SQVTM and ANQGSEA. This CDR3 reads CSGDMGWIRFF. DNA for the CDR3: TGCAGCGGGGACATGGGGTGGATCCGGTTCTTC.

The chain links TRBV27 to TRBJ1-6, with 12 nucleotides matching TRBD1. The V segment lost 4 bases and the J segment 14 bases; nucleotides outside the gene matches: 6. In germline, CDR1 is MNHEY, CDR2 SMNVEV (reference sequence). This CDR3 is built from 14 residues. The CDR3 is CASSSGQGATALHF. CDR3 in DNA: TGTGCCAGCAGTTCGGGACAGGGGGCAACTGCCCTCCACTTT.

V usage is TRBV18 and J usage is TRBJ1-3, with a tentative D call TRBD1 (6 bases). This CDR3 is 16 amino acids long. V shed 3 bases and J shed 0 bases, with 12 bases lying between them. Germline-derived CDR1 and CDR2 are KGHSH and LQKENI. CDR3: CASSPRTADSGNTIYF. CDR3 DNA sequence: TGTGCCAGCTCACCTCGGACAGCCGACTCTGGAAACACCATATATTTT.

The rearrangement joins TRBV6-5 to TRBJ1-3, with unresolved D. V was cut by 10 bases and J by 0 bases, with 10 bases left in between. This CDR3 is built from 13 residues. Germline V lookup: CDR1 MNHEY, CDR2 SVGAGI. CDR3 sequence (DNA): TGTGCCACCGAACTTTACTCTGGAAACACCATATATTTT. This sequence encodes CATELYSGNTIYF.

The chain uses TRBV27 and TRBJ1-5, with unresolved D. Per germline, CDR1 MNHEY and CDR2 SMNVEV (reference sequence). Trimming took 2 bases from V and 2 from J, leaving 4 bases between them. The CDR3 contains 13 residues. CDR3 in amino acids: CASSLRGNQPQHF. The CDR3 DNA follows: TGTGCCAGCAGTTTACGAGGCAATCAGCCCCAGCATTTT.

The J gene is TRBJ1-1, the V gene TRBV2, with 10 bases that match TRBD1. In germline, CDR1 is SNHLY, CDR2 FYNNEI. The CDR3 consists of 16 residues. V trimming: 5 bases; J trimming: 5 bases; junction bases outside the gene matches: 11. The CDR3 sequence is CASSHTKDRGGTEAFF. The CDR3 nucleotides are TGTGCCAGCAGTCATACCAAGGACAGGGGGGGTACTGAAGCTTTCTTT.

The chain joins TRBV9 to TRBJ1-6; no definite D call. Trimming shortened V by 0 bases and J by 7 bases, and 14 bases separated the two germline ends. CDR1 is SGDLS, CDR2 YYNGEE, per germline. This CDR3 has 16 amino acids. CDR3 amino acids: CASSVGKVAENSPLHF. Here the CDR3 DNA reads TGTGCCAGCAGCGTAGGTAAGGTGGCGGAAAATTCACCCCTCCACTTT.

The V call is TRBV5-6, the J call TRBJ1-1; maybe TRBD1 (6 bases). The CDR3 is 14 amino acids. V was pared by 4 bases and J by 1 base, with 11 bases between. Per the germline V gene, CDR1 is SGHDT and CDR2 is YYEEEE. DNA for the CDR3: TGTGCCAGCAGCCCCGGGACATCGAACACTGAAGCTTTCTTT. Amino acid sequence: CASSPGTSNTEAFF.